This T cell receptor (beta chain) was sequenced in a study of shared clonotypes between healthy human individuals. The CDR3 sequence is 20 residues long. Per the germline V gene, CDR1 is ENHRY and CDR2 is SYGVKD. V was pared by 0 bases and J by 1 base, with 14 bases of the junction left unmatched. Study outcomes and limitations: The sharing of 4.5% to 6.5% of naive CD4 clonotypes was seen across several donors. There were few donors, and this limited the genetic and exposure-history diversity represented.

Concerning this clone: What it binds is unknown.

The table came from immunoSEQ multiplex PCR; TCRdb's copy has only in-frame clones and leaves some out. The profile shows roughly 2.4 million clones, approximately 96% of them singletons. The receptor's source is a man between 18 and 29 years old in good health. Sequencing input: naive CD4+ T cells sorted from blood. Subset meaning: CD45RA+ positively selected. The V and J genes are TRBV10-3 and TRBJ2-7, with 11 bases fitting TRBD2. The CDR3 loop reads CAISESLSVSGRARSYEQYF. The CDR3 nucleotides read TGTGCCATCAGTGAGTCGTTGTCAGTTAGCGGGAGGGCGAGATCCTACGAGCAGTACTTC.